This TCR beta chain was observed in a study of a mutant IDH1 vaccine in newly diagnosed glioma. Study in general: Vaccination started 4-6 weeks after radiotherapy alone, or with temozolomide cycles.

Time point reported: week 11, during vaccination. All doses held 300 ug of mutant IDH1 20-mer peptide, with topical imiquimod. Donors harbored newly found WHO grade 3 or 4 IDH1-mutant, ATRX-lost astrocytomas. Assay used: immunoSEQ multiplex PCR; TCRdb lists only in-frame clones, some missing. Seen here are about 67,000 clones, around 91% observed once, and the top ten hold 1.5% to 2.5%. CDR3 size: 17 residues. V gave up 4 bases and J gave up 2 bases, with 21 bases separating them. Germline CDR1 reads SGHDT; CDR2 reads YYEEEE. Study findings and constraints: The study observed vaccine-induced immune responses in more than 80% of patients.

As to this clone: Its target is not known.

This clonotype was obtained from a man in his forties or fifties with glioma. Specimen: PBMCs, collected from a glioma patient whose treatment included an IDH1 peptide vaccine. This chain uses TRBV5-6 with TRBJ2-5; D is perhaps TRBD2 (5 bases). The CDR3 reads CASSRSGRPRRQETQYF. The DNA of the CDR3 is TGTGCCAGCAGCCGCAGCGGACGGCCCCGAAGACAAGAGACCCAGTACTTC.